Each of the 15 T cell receptor beta chains below was sequenced from the same sample in a study of T cell changes during pregnancy in multiple sclerosis. Profiling relied on immunoSEQ multiplex PCR, and the TCRdb table lists in-frame clones only, not all of them. The sample has tens of thousands of clones, about 90% seen once. The sequences come from peripheral blood, collected in the first trimester of pregnancy. The receptors derive from a female donor in good health, enrolled as a control in a pregnancy study.

The chain recombines TRBV30 with TRBJ1-5, with D possibly being TRBD1 (5 bases). From germline, CDR1 is GTSNPN and CDR2 SVGIG (reference sequence). V shed 5 bases and J shed 3 bases, with 14 bases lying between them. The CDR3 is 14 amino acids. The CDR3 DNA reads as TGTGCCTGGGGAAAGGGCAGGGCCAATCAGCCCCAGCATTTT. Translated, it gives CAWGKGRANQPQHF.

The rearrangement uses TRBV2 and TRBJ2-3; the D gene is possibly TRBD2 (5 bases). The CDR3 totals 15 residues. Germline V CDR1 and CDR2: SNHLY, FYNNEI. The V gene lost 4 bases and the J gene lost 0 bases, with 11 bases spanning the gap. The CDR3 reads CASSVAGTSTDTQYF. The CDR3 DNA reads as TGTGCCAGCAGTGTTGCGGGTACTAGCACAGATACGCAGTATTTT. Combining the CDR3 with reference TRBV2 and TRBJ2-3 gives the whole variable domain EPEVTQTPSHQVTQMGQEVILRCVPISNHLYFYWYRQILGQKVEFLVSFYNNEISEKSEIFDDQFSVERPDGSNFTLKIRSTKLEDSAMYFCASSVAGTSTDTQYFGPGTRLTVL.

This clone was found once. The V and J genes are TRBV6-6 and TRBJ1-4; the match to TRBD1 covers 8 bases. The CDR3 sequence is 14 residues long. The germline V gene has CDR1 MNHNY and CDR2 SVGAGI (reference sequence). The V and J ends lost 6 bases and 7 bases, in that order; junction bases with no gene match: 7. The CDR3 DNA is TGTGCCAGCAGACTCCAGGGGGCTCTTGAAAAACTGTTTTTT. This codes for CASRLQGALEKLFF.

J is TRBJ2-1 and V is TRBV10-3; TRBD2 agrees at 15 bases. The CDR3 totals 14 residues. Germline V lookup: CDR1 ENHRY, CDR2 SYGVKD. V lost 10 bases, J lost 6 bases, and 4 bases stayed unmatched. The CDR3 loop reads CATKGLAGGNEQFF. CDR3 sequence (DNA): TGTGCCACCAAGGGACTAGCGGGAGGCAATGAGCAGTTCTTC.

V usage is TRBV5-1 and J usage is TRBJ1-3; 7 bases align to TRBD1. The V and J ends lost 1 base and 0 bases, in that order; junction bases with no gene match: 4. The CDR3 has 16 residues. Germline CDR1 reads SGHRS; CDR2 reads YFSETQ. CDR3 loop: CASSLTGAPSGNTIYF. CDR3 in DNA: TGCGCCAGCAGCTTGACAGGGGCCCCCTCTGGAAACACCATATATTTT.

The rearrangement links TRBV19 to TRBJ1-1; D ambiguous. The CDR3 runs 12 residues. CDR1 is LNHDA and CDR2 is SQIVND in the germline V gene (reference sequence). Trimming took off 5 bases at V and 3 bases at J, with 7 bases between the two ends. The CDR3 nucleotides are TGTGCCAGTAGTTTCGGTGACACTGAAGCTTTCTTT. This encodes CASSFGDTEAFF.

The chain carries TRBV7-2 and TRBJ2-3; D is perhaps TRBD2 (6 bases). There are 13 residues in the CDR3. Germline V gives CDR1 SGHTA, CDR2 FQGNSA. The V end lost 4 bases, the J end lost 10 bases, and 15 bases lay between the germline ends. This CDR3 reads CASSSRTGTPQYF. Written as DNA, the CDR3 is TGTGCCAGCAGCTCCAGGACCGGGACTCCGCAGTATTTT.

This chain connects TRBV6-5 to TRBJ1-2; 9 nucleotides agree with TRBD1. The CDR3 covers 14 residues. Germline CDR1 MNHEY, CDR2 SVGAGI. Germline trimming cut 5 bases from V and 3 bases from J; bases unmatched to any gene: 4. Here the CDR3 reads CASSPGQGHYGYTF. CDR3 in DNA: TGTGCCAGCAGTCCGGGACAGGGTCACTATGGCTACACCTTC.

The V and J genes are TRBV6-6 and TRBJ2-3; D unclear. V was cut by 0 bases and J by 2 bases, with 6 bases left in between. This CDR3 region has 14 residues. CDR1 is MNHNY and CDR2 is SVGAGI in the germline V gene (reference sequence). The CDR3 here is CASSYSGATDTQYF. The CDR3, as DNA: TGTGCCAGCAGTTACTCGGGCGCCACAGATACGCAGTATTTT.

This chain connects TRBV5-1 to TRBJ2-5; 7 positions match TRBD2. V shed 4 bases, J shed 5 bases, and the junction held 20 bases outside the gene matches. Looked up from germline, CDR1 is SGHRS and CDR2 is YFSETQ. The CDR3 contains 18 residues. The CDR3 loop is CASSPQGRNGRAVETQYF. In DNA form, the CDR3 reads TGCGCCAGCAGCCCCCAGGGACGAAATGGGAGGGCCGTGGAGACCCAGTACTTC.

The chain carries TRBV7-9 and TRBJ1-1; D remains ambiguous. This CDR3 has 15 residues. Trimming stripped 2 bases from V and 3 bases from J, with 13 bases between. Germline values: CDR1 SEHNR, CDR2 FQNEAQ (reference sequence). CDR3 in amino acids: CASSLRGRTYTEAFF. The CDR3 DNA sequence: TGTGCCAGCAGCTTACGCGGGAGGACGTACACTGAAGCTTTCTTT. Complete variable domain (other parts from reference TRBV7-9 and TRBJ1-1): DTGVSQNPRHKITKRGQNVTFRCDPISEHNRLYWYRQTLGQGPEFLTYFQNEAQLEKSRLLSDRFSAERPKGSFSTLEIQRTEQGDSAMYLCASSLRGRTYTEAFFGQGTRLTVV.

The DNA of the CDR3 is TGTGCCAGCAGCGCGACAGGGACTAATGAAAAACTGTTTTTT. Encoded protein: CASSATGTNEKLFF. The chain carries TRBV5-4 and TRBJ1-4, with 7 nucleotides matching TRBD1. Trimming took 4 bases from V and 2 from J; bases not matched to a gene: 2. Germline V gene data show CDR1 as SGHNT and CDR2 as YYREEE (reference sequence). This CDR3 is built from 14 residues.

This clone was observed a few times. The V and J genes are TRBV4-1 and TRBJ1-2; possible D gene TRBD1, 5 bases. The CDR3 contains 15 residues. V lost 0 bases and J lost 5, with 13 bases in between. Germline CDR1 and CDR2: MGHRA and YSYEKL. The CDR3 here is CASSQDSQGGYGYTF. The CDR3 DNA reads TGCGCCAGCAGCCAAGATAGCCAGGGTGGATATGGCTACACCTTC.

V usage is TRBV11-2 and J usage is TRBJ2-7; 8 bases match TRBD1. The CDR3 runs to 16 residues. Germline values: CDR1 SGHAT, CDR2 FQNNGV. The junction had 5 bases not matched to a gene; V was cut back by 1 base and J by 0 bases. The CDR3 here is CASSLGVTGVSYEQYF. In DNA form, the CDR3 reads TGTGCCAGCAGCTTAGGTGTGACAGGGGTCTCCTACGAGCAGTACTTC.

In this sample, this clone turned up a few times. The V call is TRBV9, the J call TRBJ1-2; D not resolved. Germline V gene lookup returns CDR1 SGDLS and CDR2 YYNGEE. V lost 7 bases, J lost 6 bases, and 16 bases lay in between. This CDR3 is built from 13 residues. CDR3 region: CASGPRVSDGYTF. CDR3 DNA sequence: TGTGCCAGCGGCCCCCGGGTTTCAGATGGCTACACCTTC. The full variable domain, in which reference TRBV9 and TRBJ1-2 provide the parts outside the CDR3, is DSGVTQTPKHLITATGQRVTLRCSPRSGDLSVYWYQQSLDQGLQFLIQYYNGEERAKGNILERFSAQQFPDLHSELNLSSLELGDSALYFCASGPRVSDGYTFGSGTRLTVV.